One and the same sample provided the 29 T cell receptor beta chains below, sequenced in a study of monozygotic twins with inflammatory bowel disease. TCRdb re-called the 5' RACE reads, yielding one record per CDR3 amino acid sequence without DNA. With around 450,000 distinct CDR3 sequences in the sample, the ten largest clones hold 2% to 3%. The specimen was blood. Receptors were obtained from a human donor with ulcerative colitis or Crohn's disease, or a healthy co-twin of an affected twin (not recorded which).

The chain joins TRBV20-1 to TRBJ2-7. CDR1 is DFQATT and CDR2 is SNEGSKA in the germline V gene (reference sequence). The CDR3 length is 12 residues. CDR3 in amino acids: CSASSDTYEQYF.

This chain joins TRBV7-2 and TRBJ2-3; the TCRdb D gene call, TRBD1, has no DNA to confirm it. The CDR3 totals 15 residues. Germline loops: CDR1 SGHTA, CDR2 FQGNSA. This CDR3 is CASSLVGQGTDTQYF.

The gene calls are TRBV4-3 and TRBJ2-1; TCRdb's D call, TRBD1, is unchecked because there is no DNA. This CDR3 spans 14 amino acids. The germline V gene has CDR1 LGHNA and CDR2 YSLEER. Here the CDR3 reads CASSRGQGVNEQFF.

The chain's CDR3 is CASSFSRTGFDETQYF. The chain has TRBV7-9 and TRBJ2-5; the TRBD1 assignment by TCRdb is unverifiable without DNA. Germline lookup yields CDR1 SEHNR and CDR2 FQNEAQ (reference sequence). The length of the CDR3 is 16 residues. Full variable domain (missing parts from reference TRBV7-9 and TRBJ2-5): DTGVSQNPRHKITKRGQNVTFRCDPISEHNRLYWYRQTLGQGPEFLTYFQNEAQLEKSRLLSDRFSAERPKGSFSTLEIQRTEQGDSAMYLCASSFSRTGFDETQYFGPGTRLLVL.

This chain connects TRBV5-1 to TRBJ2-7. The length of the CDR3 is 15 residues. The germline gives CDR1 SGHRS, CDR2 YFSETQ. CDR3 region: CASSLTDGSSYEQYF.

The chain has TRBV2 and TRBJ1-1. Germline loops: CDR1 SNHLY, CDR2 FYNNEI. This CDR3 is built from 13 residues. The CDR3 spells CASSRLPNTEAFF.

This rearrangement joins TRBV19 to TRBJ1-5; the TCRdb D gene call, TRBD1, has no DNA to confirm it. CDR3 length: 14 residues. Germline CDR1 and CDR2: LNHDA and SQIVND (reference sequence). The CDR3 loop reads CASSSAGVNQPQHF.

The chain is built from TRBV5-1 and TRBJ2-7; TCRdb picks TRBD1, but there is no DNA to check that call. Germline-derived CDR1 and CDR2 are SGHRS and YFSETQ. CDR3 size: 16 residues. The CDR3 region is CASSPGGTGSIYEQYF.

The chain joins TRBV7-2 to TRBJ1-5; TCRdb outputs TRBD1, but without DNA this stays unchecked. CDR1 SGHTA and CDR2 FQGNSA come from the germline V gene. The CDR3 has 15 residues. The CDR3 sequence is CASSLGGVISQPQHF.

The chain uses TRBV5-1 and TRBJ2-5. Germline CDR1 and CDR2: SGHRS and YFSETQ. The CDR3 covers 14 residues. The CDR3 spells CASSLDMGQETQYF.

V is TRBV7-8 and J is TRBJ2-1; there is no DNA to check the TCRdb D call of TRBD2. The CDR3 contains 17 residues. The V gene's germline CDR1 is SGHVS and CDR2 FQNEAQ. CDR3 amino acids: CASSLKPGLANYNEQFF. The whole variable domain, filled in from reference TRBV7-8 and TRBJ2-1, reads GAGVSQSPRYKVAKRGQDVALRCDPISGHVSLFWYQQALGQGPEFLTYFQNEAQLDKSGLPSDRFFAERPEGSVSTLKIQRTQQEDSAVYLCASSLKPGLANYNEQFFGPGTRLTVL.

The V gene is TRBV7-9, the J gene TRBJ1-2; with no DNA, the TCRdb D assignment of TRBD1 cannot be verified. This CDR3 spans 15 amino acids. Germline CDR1 SEHNR, CDR2 FQNEAQ (reference sequence). CDR3 in amino acids: CASSSLGGQAYGYTF. The entire variable domain, with the rest obtained from reference TRBV7-9 and TRBJ1-2, is as follows: DTGVSQNPRHKITKRGQNVTFRCDPISEHNRLYWYRQTLGQGPEFLTYFQNEAQLEKSRLLSDRFSAERPKGSFSTLEIQRTEQGDSAMYLCASSSLGGQAYGYTFGSGTRLTVV.

The genes are TRBV28 and TRBJ2-6. Germline CDR1 and CDR2: MDHEN and SYDVKM. This CDR3 comprises 14 residues. CDR3 region: CASSLSGGANVLTF.

The genes are TRBV30 and TRBJ2-1; the D call from TCRdb, TRBD2, cannot be confirmed without DNA. CDR1 is GTSNPN, CDR2 SVGIG, per germline (reference sequence). The CDR3 has 12 amino acids. CDR3 loop: CAWSGSDNEQFF.

The chain employs TRBV28 and TRBJ2-1; TCRdb proposes TRBD1, but this gene call is untestable without DNA. Germline lookup yields CDR1 MDHEN and CDR2 SYDVKM. The CDR3 consists of 13 residues. The CDR3 sequence is CASRPSGAKEQFF.

The chain links TRBV18 to TRBJ2-3; the D gene TCRdb calls, TRBD2, cannot be checked with no DNA. This CDR3 spans 16 amino acids. CDR1 and CDR2 (germline): KGHSH, LQKENI. This chain's CDR3 is CASSPLEGSGGATQYF. Looking up the rest from reference TRBV18 and TRBJ2-3 gives the full variable domain: NAGVMQNPRHLVRRRGQEARLRCSPMKGHSHVYWYRQLPEEGLKFMVYLQKENIIDESGMPKERFSAEFPKEGPSILRIQQVVRGDSAAYFCASSPLEGSGGATQYFGPGTRLTVL.

V is TRBV5-5 and J is TRBJ1-5; TCRdb's assignment of TRBD1 cannot be checked, as there is no DNA. Germline assignment: CDR1 SGHKS and CDR2 YYEKEE (reference sequence). There are 17 residues in the CDR3. The CDR3 spells CASSFGGQTYSNQPQHF.

This chain connects TRBV5-1 to TRBJ2-7; the TRBD1 assignment by TCRdb is unverifiable without DNA. Germline V gene data show CDR1 as SGHRS and CDR2 as YFSETQ. The CDR3 runs to 16 residues. CDR3 in amino acids: CASSLATGGSAYEQYF.

The rearrangement links TRBV7-9 to TRBJ1-5; the D gene TCRdb calls, TRBD1, cannot be checked with no DNA. Germline lookup yields CDR1 SEHNR and CDR2 FQNEAQ (reference sequence). This CDR3 comprises 15 residues. CDR3 sequence reads: CASSRGLGQDQPQHF.

The chain links TRBV29-1 to TRBJ2-3; the TCRdb D gene call, TRBD1, has no DNA to confirm it. The CDR3 runs to 12 residues. In germline, CDR1 is SQVTM, CDR2 ANQGSEA. The CDR3 spells CSVLRGRDTQYF.

The CDR3 sequence: CAYRGQGTGELFF. The chain combines TRBV7-9 with TRBJ2-2; the D gene TCRdb calls, TRBD1, cannot be checked with no DNA. Germline loops: CDR1 SEHNR, CDR2 FQNEAQ (reference sequence). This CDR3 has 13 residues.

This chain joins TRBV7-9 and TRBJ2-1; TCRdb names TRBD1, which stays unverified in the absence of DNA. Germline V CDR1 and CDR2: SEHNR, FQNEAQ (reference sequence). CDR3 size: 15 residues. The CDR3 sequence: CASSLGQGRGGEQFF.

The rearrangement joins TRBV7-9 to TRBJ2-1; checking the TCRdb D call of TRBD1 is not possible without DNA. Germline V CDR1 and CDR2: SEHNR, FQNEAQ (reference sequence). This CDR3 comprises 14 residues. CDR3 sequence reads: CASNEWDSYNEQFF.

The V call is TRBV19, the J call TRBJ1-1; TCRdb proposes TRBD1, but this gene call is untestable without DNA. The CDR3 is 15 residues long. Germline V gene data show CDR1 as LNHDA and CDR2 as SQIVND (reference sequence). The CDR3 sequence: CASTADGGINTEAFF.

The chain couples TRBV6-1 to TRBJ2-1. In germline, CDR1 is MNHNS, CDR2 SASEGT. This CDR3 comprises 16 residues. The CDR3 spells CASRKERRSSYNEQFF.

CDR3: CASILGTNLLGNTIYF. This chain joins TRBV6-1 and TRBJ1-3. The CDR3 totals 16 residues. Germline CDR1 is MNHNS and CDR2 is SASEGT.

CDR3 residues: CASKGLNTEAFF. This chain links TRBV5-1 with TRBJ1-1. CDR3 length: 12 amino acids. Germline V gene lookup returns CDR1 SGHRS and CDR2 YFSETQ.

The chain has TRBV28 and TRBJ2-5; TCRdb gives TRBD1 as the D gene, but with no DNA this cannot be confirmed. The CDR3 covers 16 residues. In germline, CDR1 is MDHEN, CDR2 SYDVKM. CDR3 protein: CASSLGPTGGGETQYF.

The V call is TRBV7-8, the J call TRBJ2-1; with no DNA, the TCRdb D assignment of TRBD1 cannot be verified. The germline CDR1 and CDR2 sequences are SGHVS and FQNEAQ. This CDR3 is built from 16 residues. CDR3 sequence: CASSYHSGTGLNEQFF.